Listed here are 11 T cell receptor beta chains from one sample, sequenced in a study of blood T cell repertoires in COVID-19. Assay used: immunoSEQ multiplex PCR; TCRdb lists only in-frame clones, some missing. Of some 400,000 clones in the sample, more than 85% were seen once. Sequenced material: peripheral blood. These receptors all stem from a human donor in a cohort sampled during active COVID-19.

CDR3 sequence reads: CASSQLAGDEYTEAFF. The DNA of the CDR3 is TGTGCCAGCAGTCAGCTGGCAGGGGATGAGTACACTGAAGCTTTCTTT. The chain recombines TRBV2 with TRBJ1-1; TRBD1 is a possible D gene (6 bases). Germline CDR1 is SNHLY and CDR2 is FYNNEI. This CDR3 spans 16 amino acids. V dropped 5 bases and J dropped 3 bases, with 19 bases sitting between them. The entire variable domain, with the rest obtained from reference TRBV2 and TRBJ1-1, is as follows: EPEVTQTPSHQVTQMGQEVILRCVPISNHLYFYWYRQILGQKVEFLVSFYNNEISEKSEIFDDQFSVERPDGSNFTLKIRSTKLEDSAMYFCASSQLAGDEYTEAFFGQGTRLTVV.

This rearrangement joins TRBV5-1 to TRBJ2-1, with TRBD1 matching over 8 bases. V dropped 3 bases and J dropped 5; count of bases not matched to a gene: 7. CDR3 length: 15 residues. CDR1 and CDR2 from the germline V gene are SGHRS and YFSETQ. This CDR3 is CASSSRQGRHNEQFF. The CDR3 DNA follows: TGCGCCAGCAGCTCAAGACAGGGGCGACACAATGAGCAGTTCTTC.

This clone has a single count. The J gene is TRBJ1-5, the V gene TRBV27; D is undetermined. The CDR3 totals 14 residues. V dropped 3 bases and J dropped 0 bases, with 6 bases sitting between them. Germline-derived CDR1 and CDR2 are MNHEY and SMNVEV (reference sequence). CDR3 region: CASSFLASNQPQHF. CDR3 nucleotide sequence: TGTGCCAGCAGTTTTTTGGCTAGCAATCAGCCCCAGCATTTT.

The chain couples TRBV28 to TRBJ1-1; D not resolved. Germline V gives CDR1 MDHEN, CDR2 SYDVKM. Trimming removed 3 bases from V and 1 base from J, with 12 bases in between. The CDR3 consists of 15 residues. The DNA for the CDR3 is TGTGCCAGCAGTTTGGTTGGTGAGGGGAACACTGAAGCTTTCTTT. Translation gives CASSLVGEGNTEAFF. The whole variable domain, filled in from reference TRBV28 and TRBJ1-1, reads DVKVTQSSRYLVKRTGEKVFLECVQDMDHENMFWYRQDPGLGLRLIYFSYDVKMKEKGDIPEGYSVSREKKERFSLILESASTNQTSMYLCASSLVGEGNTEAFFGQGTRLTVV.

The chain joins TRBV3-1 (or the pseudogene TRBV3-2) to TRBJ2-5; D perhaps matches TRBD2 (6 bases). The CDR3 consists of 16 residues. Germline V gene data show CDR1 as LGHDT and CDR2 as YNNKEL (reference sequence). V was clipped by 1 base and J by 3 bases, with 15 bases between them. Written as DNA, the CDR3 is TGTGCCAGCAGCCAAGTGGAGGGGACCGGGGAAGAGACCCAGTACTTC. It yields the protein CASSQVEGTGEETQYF.

The gene calls are TRBV7-2 and TRBJ2-1; a possible D gene is TRBD2 (6 bases). The germline V gene encodes CDR1 SGHTA and CDR2 FQGNSA. The CDR3 spans 14 residues. The ends were cut back, 1 base at V and 6 bases at J, with 10 bases in the middle. The CDR3 nucleotides are TGTGCCAGCAGCTTAGGACTAGTAGGCAATGAGCAGTTCTTC. Translated: CASSLGLVGNEQFF.

This clone was detected only once. This chain connects TRBV28 to TRBJ2-1, with a tentative D call TRBD1 (6 bases). The CDR3 consists of 15 residues. V lost 5 bases and J lost 5, with 16 bases in between. Germline loops: CDR1 MDHEN, CDR2 SYDVKM. This chain's CDR3 is CASSRAPGAHNEQFF. The CDR3 nucleotides are TGTGCCAGCAGTAGGGCGCCAGGGGCTCACAATGAGCAGTTCTTC.

The genes are TRBV5-1 and TRBJ2-3, with 9 bases identical to TRBD1. The CDR3 runs to 16 residues. Trimming cost V 2 bases and J 1 base; bases outside gene matches: 5. Germline values: CDR1 SGHRS, CDR2 YFSETQ. CDR3 bases: TGCGCCAGCAGCTTACAGGGGGCGCGGGGCACAGATACGCAGTATTTT. This translates into CASSLQGARGTDTQYF.

The chain uses TRBV4-1 and TRBJ1-1, with D tentatively TRBD1 (6 bases). V was clipped by 4 bases and J by 5 bases, with 20 bases between them. The CDR3 has 16 residues. Germline CDR1 MGHRA, CDR2 YSYEKL. CDR3 DNA: TGCGCCAGCAGCCCCCTGGGGGGGGCGGAATATACTGAAGCTTTCTTT. It yields the protein CASSPLGGAEYTEAFF.

The CDR3 DNA is TGTGCCAGCAGCTTGATTCCGGGACAACTTACTTACAATGAGCAGTTCTTC. As protein: CASSLIPGQLTYNEQFF. The chain has TRBV7-2 and TRBJ2-1; TRBD1 might be the D (6 bases). The V gene's germline CDR1 is SGHTA and CDR2 FQGNSA. The CDR3 extends over 17 amino acids. Trimming took 3 bases from V and 4 from J, leaving 19 bases between them. The full variable domain, in which reference TRBV7-2 and TRBJ2-1 provide the parts outside the CDR3, is GAGVSQSPSNKVTEKGKDVELRCDPISGHTALYWYRQSLGQGLEFLIYFQGNSAPDKSGLPSDRFSAERTGGSVSTLTIQRTQQEDSAVYLCASSLIPGQLTYNEQFFGPGTRLTVL.

V is TRBV24-1 and J is TRBJ2-1; a weak D match, TRBD2 (6 bases). The CDR3 is 14 residues long. Germline CDR1 reads KGHDR; CDR2 reads SFDVKD. Trimming shortened V by 7 bases and J by 7 bases, and 16 bases separated the two germline ends. CDR3 amino acids: CATRGGGEWNEQFF. Written as DNA, the CDR3 is TGTGCCACCAGGGGCGGAGGGGAATGGAATGAGCAGTTCTTC.